Listed below are T cell receptor beta chains from one sample, sequenced in a study of T cell responses to AZD1222 COVID-19 vaccine. TCRdb keeps only in-frame clones here, not all; method: immunoSEQ multiplex PCR. This table has about 75,000 clones, around 86% appearing once. The sample here was peripheral blood, taken 28 days after the second AZD1222 dose. The receptors were gathered from an adult who received the AZD1222 COVID-19 vaccine. Both conserved end residues are part of each CDR3. A D gene is named only where the DNA matches it firmly. Expanded clones get a size class; other rows say once, few or many, or leave the size out.

d_call j_call clone_size v_call cdr3_aa cdr3_nt
- TRBJ1-5 once TRBV7-2 CASSPRRGRPQHF TGTGCCAGCAGCCCCCGCCGGGGTAGGCCCCAGCATTTT
- TRBJ1-1 - TRBV30 CAWSVTESAFF TGTGCCTGGAGTGTTACAGAGTCTGCTTTCTTT
- TRBJ1-3 - TRBV7-9 CASSLGGGYGNTIYF TGTGCCAGCAGCTTGGGCGGGGGGTACGGAAACACCATATATTTT
TRBD1 TRBJ1-4 - TRBV7-2 CASSLAIGGHEKLFF TGTGCCAGCAGCTTAGCGATAGGGGGCCATGAAAAACTGTTTTTT
TRBD1 TRBJ1-2 - TRBV23-1 CASVQGARDYGYTF TGCGCCAGCGTACAGGGGGCGCGCGACTATGGCTACACCTTC
- TRBJ2-2 - TRBV24-1 CATSDQRRTTGELFF TGTGCCACCAGTGACCAAAGGAGGACAACCGGGGAGCTGTTTTTT
- TRBJ1-2 - TRBV10-3 CAISESGGALSIGYTF TGTGCCATCAGTGAGTCGGGGGGCGCGTTGAGTATAGGCTACACCTTC
TRBD1 TRBJ1-2 - TRBV6-5 CASSYSRGTGVSGYTF TGTGCCAGCAGTTACTCGCGCGGGACAGGGGTTTCTGGCTACACCTTC
- TRBJ2-3 - TRBV11-3 CASSLGSSTDTQYF TGTGCCAGCAGCTTAGGTAGTAGCACAGATACGCAGTATTTT
- TRBJ1-2 - TRBV3-1/TRBV3-2 CASSRRGAYGYTF TGTGCCAGCAGCCGACGGGGGGCATATGGCTACACCTTC
- TRBJ1-6 once TRBV6-5 CASSQWRSSPLHF TGTGCCAGCAGTCAATGGCGAAGTTCACCCCTCCACTTT
- TRBJ1-2 - TRBV24-1 CATSDTKKGDYGYTF TGTGCCACCAGTGATACCAAAAAGGGGGACTATGGCTACACCTTC
- TRBJ1-1 few TRBV9 CASSVGPNTEAFF TGTGCCAGCAGCGTAGGTCCGAACACTGAAGCTTTCTTT
- TRBJ1-2 once TRBV4-1 CASSQDTFRGYTF TGCGCCAGCAGCCAAGATACCTTTCGAGGCTACACCTTC
- TRBJ2-1 - TRBV4-1 CASSQDPGGNEQFF TGCGCCAGCAGCCAAGATCCTGGGGGGAATGAGCAGTTCTTC
- TRBJ2-2 - TRBV7-3 CASSLGANTGELFF TGTGCCAGCAGCTTAGGGGCGAACACCGGGGAGCTGTTTTTT
- TRBJ1-6 - TRBV7-8 CASSLDSGAYNSPLHF TGTGCCAGCAGCTTAGATTCAGGCGCCTATAATTCACCCCTCCACTTT
- TRBJ1-5 - TRBV19 CASSIVPGKDQPQHF TGTGCCAGTAGTATAGTCCCCGGTAAGGATCAGCCCCAGCATTTT
TRBD2 TRBJ2-5 - TRBV6-2/TRBV6-3 CASSPGTSGGAGQETQYF TGTGCCAGCAGCCCCGGGACTAGCGGGGGGGCCGGGCAAGAGACCCAGTACTTC
- TRBJ1-2 - TRBV28 CASSYTRDGYTF TGTGCCAGCAGTTATACAAGGGATGGCTACACCTTC
- TRBJ2-2 - TRBV19 CASSIGASFGELFF TGTGCTAGTAGTATAGGGGCATCCTTCGGGGAGCTGTTTTTT
TRBD2 TRBJ2-3 once TRBV18 CASSWTSGAHHDTQYF TGTGCCAGCTCCTGGACTAGCGGGGCCCACCATGATACGCAGTATTTT
- TRBJ2-5 - TRBV19 CASSIDQGTRDRTQYF TGTGCCAGTAGTATAGATCAGGGGACGAGGGATCGAACCCAGTACTTC
- TRBJ1-6 - TRBV5-4 CASSLNPTGLNSPLHF TGTGCCAGCAGCTTGAATCCGACAGGCCTTAATTCACCCCTCCACTTT
- TRBJ1-2 - TRBV6-5 CASSYASSLQYGYTF TGTGCCAGCAGTTATGCCTCCTCTCTTCAATATGGCTACACCTTC
- TRBJ2-2 - TRBV9 CASSVLDGGELFF TGTGCCAGCAGCGTCTTGGATGGCGGGGAGCTGTTTTTT
TRBD1 TRBJ1-6 - TRBV19 CASSIDREVALHF TGTGCCAGTAGTATCGACAGGGAGGTGGCCCTCCACTTT
- TRBJ1-6 - TRBV28 CASFTLGQGERSPLHF TGTGCCAGCTTCACCCTCGGCCAGGGTGAGAGGTCACCCCTCCACTTT
- TRBJ1-6 few TRBV3-1/TRBV3-2 CASSQLQDSPLHF TGTGCCAGCAGCCAACTGCAGGATTCACCCCTCCACTTT
TRBD1 TRBJ1-1 - TRBV11-2 CASSGDRVNTEAFF TGTGCCAGCAGCGGTGACAGGGTGAACACTGAAGCTTTCTTT
TRBD1 TRBJ1-2 - TRBV27 CASSSFGQASGGYTF TGTGCCAGCAGTTCTTTCGGACAGGCCTCCGGTGGCTACACCTTC
- TRBJ1-2 - TRBV30 CAWRSRLGDLANYGYTF TGTGCCTGGAGGAGCCGGTTGGGGGACTTGGCTAACTATGGCTACACCTTC
- TRBJ1-2 once TRBV3-1/TRBV3-2 CASSQGYSRYGYTF TGTGCCAGCAGCCAAGGCTACAGCCGCTATGGCTACACCTTC
- TRBJ2-5 - TRBV5-6 CASSQAPRETQYF TGTGCCAGCAGCCAAGCCCCCCGGGAGACCCAGTACTTC
- TRBJ1-5 - TRBV5-5 CASSLEANQPQHF TGTGCCAGCAGCTTGGAGGCCAATCAGCCCCAGCATTTT
- TRBJ2-7 - TRBV9 CASSVEGRGSGEQYF TGTGCCAGCAGCGTAGAGGGCCGAGGCTCGGGGGAGCAGTACTTC
- TRBJ2-1 - TRBV15 CATSSGSGYDEQFF TGTGCCACCAGCAGTGGATCAGGGTACGATGAGCAGTTCTTC
- TRBJ1-3 once TRBV6-5 CASSTTGPGNTIYF TGTGCCAGCAGCACGACGGGGCCTGGAAACACCATATATTTT
- TRBJ1-1 - TRBV29-1 CSGVRAWGTEAFF TGCAGCGGGGTCCGGGCGTGGGGCACTGAAGCTTTCTTT
- TRBJ2-5 - TRBV7-9 CASSRYQETQYF TGTGCCAGCAGCAGATACCAAGAGACCCAGTACTTC
- TRBJ2-7 once TRBV10-3 CAISAGTPYEQYF TGTGCCATCAGTGCCGGGACCCCCTACGAGCAGTACTTC
- TRBJ1-1 - TRBV10-1 CAGAYGGRTEAFF TGCGCGGGGGCATACGGCGGGAGGACTGAAGCTTTCTTT
- TRBJ2-7 - TRBV2 CASTDTYEQYF TGTGCCAGCACCGACACCTACGAGCAGTACTTC
- TRBJ1-6 few TRBV30 CAWSVSSPLHF TGTGCCTGGAGTGTCAGTTCACCCCTCCACTTT
- TRBJ1-2 - TRBV4-2 CASSQGGGNYGYTF TGTGCCAGCAGCCAAGGGGGAGGGAACTATGGCTACACCTTC
- TRBJ2-2 - TRBV7-2 CASSSPGITGELFF TGTGCCAGCAGCTCCCCAGGGATCACCGGGGAGCTGTTTTTT
- TRBJ1-2 - TRBV5-1 CASSLTGGHYGYTF TGCGCCAGCAGCTTGACAGGCGGCCACTATGGCTACACCTTC
- TRBJ2-5 - TRBV7-9 CASRQQGRSGKETQYF TGTGCCAGCAGACAACAGGGCCGAAGCGGGAAAGAGACCCAGTACTTC
TRBD1 TRBJ2-7 once TRBV5-4 CASSSVRDSSYEQYF TGTGCCAGCAGCTCGGTCCGGGACAGCTCCTACGAGCAGTACTTC
- TRBJ1-5 few TRBV7-8 CASSLSLRNSNQPQHF TGTGCCAGCAGCTTATCTCTCCGTAACTCCAATCAGCCCCAGCATTTT
- TRBJ2-1 - TRBV14 CASSQRRGSSYNEQFF TGTGCCAGCAGCCAGCGACGGGGAAGCTCCTACAATGAGCAGTTCTTC
- TRBJ2-7 - TRBV20-1 CSASRSAGSDEQYF TGCAGTGCTAGTCGGAGCGCTGGGTCGGACGAGCAGTACTTC
TRBD2 TRBJ2-1 - TRBV4-3 CASSPNTLSGTKQFF TGCGCCAGCAGCCCAAATACCCTCTCCGGGACTAAGCAGTTCTTC
- TRBJ1-1 - TRBV28 CAHSRWGNTEAFF TGTGCCCACAGCCGCTGGGGGAACACTGAAGCTTTCTTT
- TRBJ2-5 - TRBV5-1 CASSDAGSQETQYF TGCGCCAGCAGCGATGCGGGATCCCAAGAGACCCAGTACTTC